The source of this T cell receptor beta chain is a study of blood T cell repertoires in COVID-19 (dated by TCRdb to between 2020 and 2021). Concerning the study at large: Samples covering the acute and convalescent phases of COVID-19 were provided by collaborators in the United States, Italy and Spain. The prospective study material was composed of cDNA or gDNA derived from T cells, B-cell-depleted T cells, or PBMCs. Subjects who had been exposed to COVID-19, were actively infected with it, or had recovered from it provided the deeply sampled blood TCRbeta repertoires that made up the dataset. A freely available public database, intended as a resource for researchers studying the immune response to SARS-CoV-2, is where the repertoires were released. Samples were obtained from the ongoing ImmuneRACE study (first 160 participants) and from about 1,300 subjects provided by 6 global collaborators. Sample metadata almost always included a de-identified subject ID, COVID-19 status, age in years and sex. HLA class I and class II types, where available, came from metadata supplied by the sample provider rather than from assay-based typing. Overall study outcomes, separate from this receptor: The amount of clinical and demographic metadata varied by source and participant and was provided uncurated.

V and J lose 10 bases and 0 bases, and a span of 12 bases separates them. The CDR3 spans 13 residues, from the cysteine through the phenylalanine. Only the CDR3 portion is preserved as DNA: 39 bases, with reading frame beginning at the first base. The CDR1 and CDR2 encoded by the germline V gene are SNHLY and FYNNEI. The immunoSEQ Assay, a bias-controlled multiplex PCR, was used to amplify TCRbeta CDR3 regions from genomic DNA. The original pipeline was this. The number of nucleated cells in each sample was estimated from the amplification of reference gene primers within the assay. To quantify the absolute abundance of each unique TCRbeta CDR3 rearrangement, sequence reads were collapsed and filtered. For each sample, productive Simpson clonality was calculated by taking the square root of Simpson's diversity index across productive rearrangements. The source is immuneACCESS, and TCRdb retained only in-frame sequences with V and J called. Part of the clones is not carried over; for the studies checked, unresolved V genes explain less than half of this, and the remainder is unexplained. V and J calls and clone size are given by that table; D and trimming were obtained from the DNA. This sample is represented by roughly 190,000 clones; roughly 90% of them were singletons. Clones ranked in the top ten supply roughly 5.6% of the sample.

A second Seattle source provided samples from volunteer blood donors who had recovered from COVID-19. Whole blood was collected in K2EDTA tubes by collaborating institutions according to the institutions' own protocols. Collaborator samples were shipped for TCRbeta analysis as frozen whole blood, isolated PBMCs, or DNA extracted from either sample type. On this clone: Its antigen is currently not known. Per-base quality was not reported, and no clone a single base away is much larger than it.

This sequence was found in a woman aged 35 to 49 who had recovered from COVID-19. The chain joins TRBV2 to TRBJ1-1; matching of 6 bases hints at TRBD1 as the D gene. The sample comprised peripheral blood. The nucleotide sequence is given as TGTGCCACTCGACAGGAGATGAACACTGAAGCTTTCTTT. Its amino acids are CATRQEMNTEAFF.